Reported below is one TCR beta chain. What it recognizes is unknown. The method was immunoSEQ multiplex PCR; TCRdb's version includes in-frame clones alone and lacks a portion of them. The sample has hundreds of thousands of clones; just over 90% are singletons. Trimming took 2 bases from V and 4 from J, leaving 11 bases between them. CDR1 is GTSNPN, CDR2 SVGIG, per germline (reference sequence). This CDR3 is built from 13 residues. The sample is drawn from a study of T cell responses to AZD1222 COVID-19 vaccine. The study, taken as a whole, reports: Females made up more of the donors, who were largely white British, and clonal diversity may have come out too low. Repertoire sampling occurred only after the peak T cell response. The study reported that nearly half of spike-specific TCRs target unmutated variant regions.

This material consisted of peripheral blood, taken on day 0 of MenACWY control vaccination. The chain joins TRBV30 to TRBJ1-1, with D possibly being TRBD1 (6 bases). This clonotype was obtained from an adult in good health. Here the CDR3 DNA reads TGTGCCTGGAGTCAGGGGAAAGGCACTGAAGCTTTCTTT. This gives the protein CAWSQGKGTEAFF.